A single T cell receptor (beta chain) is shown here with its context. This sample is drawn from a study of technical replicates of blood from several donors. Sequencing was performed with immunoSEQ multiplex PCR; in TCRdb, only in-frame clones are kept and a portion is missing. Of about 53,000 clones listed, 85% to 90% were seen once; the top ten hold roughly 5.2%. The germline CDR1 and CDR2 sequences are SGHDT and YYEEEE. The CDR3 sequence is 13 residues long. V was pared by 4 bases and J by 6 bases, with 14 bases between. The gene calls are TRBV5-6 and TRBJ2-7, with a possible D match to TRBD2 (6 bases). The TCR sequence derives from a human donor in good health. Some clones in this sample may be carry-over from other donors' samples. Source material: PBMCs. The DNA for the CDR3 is TGTGCCAGCAGCCCACAGACTAGAAGCGAGCAGTACTTC. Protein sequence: CASSPQTRSEQYF. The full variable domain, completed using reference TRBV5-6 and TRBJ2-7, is DAGVTQSPTHLIKTRGQQVTLRCSPKSGHDTVSWYQQALGQGPQFIFQYYEEEERQRGNFPDRFSGHQFPNYSSELNVNALLLGDSALYLCASSPQTRSEQYFGPGTRLTVT.